The clone carrying this TCR beta chain was counted only a few times. Random hexamers were used to reverse transcribe the RNA input (0.5 to 1 ug). The immunoSEQ assay covered 54 Vbeta and 13 Jbeta segments for CDR3. MiXCR was run by TCRdb on the immunoSEQ multiplex PCR reads, yielding one entry per CDR3 protein. The table shows tens of thousands of distinct CDR3 sequences, with around nine tenths occurring only once. The V end was cut by 4 bases, the J end by 10 bases, with 11 bases between. This CDR3 is 12 amino acids long. The germline gives CDR1 MNHEY, CDR2 SVGEGT. The sample comes from a study of CD8 T cells in Susac syndrome. CD8+ and CD4+ T cells taken from blood had their TCR beta sequenced. The TEMRA cells underwent FACS enrichment, while the CD8+ and CD4+ T cells underwent negative isolation.

This chain uses TRBV6-2 or TRBV6-3 with TRBJ2-1; D is uncertain. The sample was CD8+ T cells from PBMCs. This clonotype was obtained from a human donor in good health. Written as DNA, the CDR3 is TGTGCCAGCAGTTTCGTTTGGAGCGAGCAGTTCTTC. Protein sequence: CASSFVWSEQFF.